These 29 T cell receptor beta chains share one sample of origin, sequenced in a study of shared clonotypes between healthy human individuals. The protocol was immunoSEQ multiplex PCR, while the TCRdb copy is restricted to in-frame clones and leaves out a portion. The repertoire consists of approximately 530,000 clones, with more than 95% occurring once and the leading ten covering 0.055% to 0.075%. The source material was naive CD4+ T cells sorted from blood. Subset: CD45RA+ positively selected. The receptors were gathered from a young woman in good health.

This rearrangement joins TRBV28 to TRBJ2-3; 11 nucleotides align to TRBD1. The trim removed 5 bases at V and 3 bases at J, leaving 7 bases unmatched. CDR3 length equals 16 residues. CDR1 and CDR2 (germline): MDHEN, SYDVKM. DNA of the CDR3: TGTGCCAGCAGTACCGGACAGGGGGCACCGACAGATACGCAGTATTTT. This gives the protein CASSTGQGAPTDTQYF.

V gene TRBV6-1 combines with J gene TRBJ2-7; TRBD1 matches 8 bases. Per germline, CDR1 MNHNS and CDR2 SASEGT. The trim removed 6 bases at V and 2 bases at J, leaving 6 bases unmatched. The CDR3 totals 14 residues. The CDR3 here is CASSADRGTYEQYF. CDR3 nucleotides: TGTGCCAGCAGCGCTGACAGGGGAACCTACGAGCAGTACTTC.

This chain joins TRBV28 and TRBJ2-2; tentatively, D is TRBD1 (5 bases). The CDR3 consists of 15 residues. The germline CDR1 and CDR2 sequences are MDHEN and SYDVKM. V was clipped by 6 bases and J by 5 bases, with 16 bases between them. DNA for the CDR3: TGTGCCAGCAGACCTAGAATAAAGGGGACCGGGGAGCTGTTTTTT. Its protein product is CASRPRIKGTGELFF. Together with reference TRBV28 and TRBJ2-2, the CDR3 gives the full variable domain: DVKVTQSSRYLVKRTGEKVFLECVQDMDHENMFWYRQDPGLGLRLIYFSYDVKMKEKGDIPEGYSVSREKKERFSLILESASTNQTSMYLCASRPRIKGTGELFFGEGSRLTVL.

The chain carries TRBV9 and TRBJ1-4; the match to TRBD1 covers 7 bases. The ends lost 5 bases at V and 10 bases at J; junction bases unmatched: 5. CDR1 is SGDLS and CDR2 is YYNGEE in the germline V gene. CDR3 length: 12 amino acids. The CDR3 here is CASSRDSVKLFF. DNA of the CDR3: TGTGCCAGCAGTCGGGACAGCGTAAAACTGTTTTTT.

The chain joins TRBV2 to TRBJ1-1, with a tentative D call TRBD1 (6 bases). Per the germline V gene, CDR1 is SNHLY and CDR2 is FYNNEI. The CDR3 runs to 13 residues. With 0 bases removed from V and 10 bases from J, the gap between germline ends came to 12 bases. CDR3 nucleotides: TGTGCCAGCAGTGAAGCGTCCCCGACAGGAGCTTTCTTT. Protein: CASSEASPTGAFF.

V is TRBV28 and J is TRBJ2-5, with D perhaps TRBD1 (5 bases). Near its end, the DNA agrees better with TRBJ2-7, so the J call may be wrong. From germline, CDR1 is MDHEN and CDR2 SYDVKM. The CDR3 has 12 amino acids. The CDR3 region has the DNA TGTGCCACGCAGGGTAATGGGTACGAGCAGTACTTC. Amino acid sequence: CATQGNGYEQYF.

This chain joins TRBV20-1 and TRBJ1-2; TRBD1 might be the D (5 bases). CDR1 is DFQATT and CDR2 is SNEGSKA in the germline V gene (reference sequence). Trimming removed 5 bases at V and 4 bases at J, with 8 bases between. There are 11 residues in the CDR3. CDR3 bases: TGCAGTGCTGTGGACACCTATGGCTACACCTTC. This codes for CSAVDTYGYTF.

This clone was seen only a few times. CDR3 sequence reads: CASTLSGRSYEQYF. The DNA of the CDR3 is TGTGCCAGCACCCTCTCAGGCAGGTCCTACGAGCAGTACTTC. This sequence joins TRBV6-5 and TRBJ2-7; no clear D. V was trimmed by 7 bases and J by 1 base, leaving 14 bases between them. This CDR3 region has 14 residues. The germline gives CDR1 MNHEY, CDR2 SVGAGI.

The count of this clone is one. V is TRBV6-5 and J is TRBJ2-5, with D uncertain. This CDR3 contains 14 residues. Trimming took 0 bases from V and 9 from J, leaving 14 bases between them. Looked up from germline, CDR1 is MNHEY and CDR2 is SVGAGI. CDR3 in amino acids: CASSYSPRPEAQYF. The DNA of the CDR3 is TGTGCCAGCAGTTACTCACCGCGGCCCGAGGCCCAGTACTTC.

In its sample, this clone was seen once. The rearrangement joins TRBV7-8 to TRBJ2-2, with a tentative D call TRBD2 (6 bases). The CDR3 has 16 residues. Germline loops: CDR1 SGHVS, CDR2 FQNEAQ. The V and J ends lost 4 bases and 3 bases respectively, with 15 bases between them. The CDR3 nucleotides are TGTGCCAGCAGCTCCCGAAGTGCGGGGTACACCGGGGAGCTGTTTTTT. This translates into CASSSRSAGYTGELFF.

Written as DNA, the CDR3 is TGTGCCAGCAGCTTAGTCGGCGGGAAAGGGACCGGGGAGCTGTTTTTT. It codes for CASSLVGGKGTGELFF. This chain uses TRBV7-6 with TRBJ2-2; D perhaps matches TRBD2 (6 bases). V was trimmed by 1 base and J by 5 bases, leaving 14 bases between them. Germline-derived CDR1 and CDR2 are SGHVS and FNYEAQ. This CDR3 spans 16 amino acids.

The chain's CDR3 is CASSIVGQGGNQPQHF. CDR3 sequence (DNA): TGTGCCAGTAGTATTGTGGGCCAGGGCGGCAATCAGCCCCAGCATTTT. The chain has TRBV19 and TRBJ1-5; D is possibly TRBD1 (5 bases). Germline lookup yields CDR1 LNHDA and CDR2 SQIVND (reference sequence). V was shortened by 3 bases and J by 2 bases, with 14 bases between the two germline ends. The CDR3 is 16 amino acids.

The chain recombines TRBV19 with TRBJ1-1; D is unresolved. There are 15 residues in the CDR3. The V end was cut by 7 bases, the J end by 5 bases, with 20 bases between. Germline values: CDR1 LNHDA, CDR2 SQIVND (reference sequence). For the CDR3, the DNA is TGTGCCAGTACAAGTGGGGAGGGATCTCAGACTGAAGCTTTCTTT. As protein: CASTSGEGSQTEAFF. Looking up the rest from reference TRBV19 and TRBJ1-1 gives the full variable domain: DGGITQSPKYLFRKEGQNVTLSCEQNLNHDAMYWYRQDPGQGLRLIYYSQIVNDFQKGDIAEGYSVSREKKESFPLTVTSAQKNPTAFYLCASTSGEGSQTEAFFGQGTRLTVV.

This chain links TRBV5-1 with TRBJ2-1, with 11 bases that match TRBD2. The V gene's germline CDR1 is SGHRS and CDR2 YFSETQ. V shed 3 bases and J 4 bases; nucleotides not matched to a gene: 6. The CDR3 runs 16 residues. The CDR3 here is CASSWTGLAAYNEQFF. CDR3 nucleotide sequence: TGCGCCAGCAGCTGGACGGGACTAGCGGCTTACAATGAGCAGTTCTTC.

The chain combines TRBV4-1 with TRBJ2-7, with 9 bases matching TRBD1. V lost 4 bases to trimming and J lost 6 bases; unmatched junction nucleotides: 4. This CDR3 has 13 residues. Per germline, CDR1 MGHRA and CDR2 YSYEKL. CDR3 protein: CASSRDRAGEQYF. Here the CDR3 DNA reads TGCGCCAGCAGCCGGGACAGGGCCGGCGAGCAGTACTTC.

The chain has TRBV6-5 and TRBJ1-2; D is uncertain. There are 12 residues in the CDR3. The germline V and J ends were trimmed by 8 bases and 1 base, with 8 bases remaining between them. CDR1 MNHEY and CDR2 SVGAGI come from the germline V gene. Written as DNA, the CDR3 is TGTGCCAGCTCGAGGGATAACTATGGCTACACCTTC. Its protein product is CASSRDNYGYTF.

The J gene is TRBJ2-5, the V gene TRBV11-2; 9 bases are a match to TRBD1. The assigned J gene may be wrong: the sequence end matches TRBJ2-7 better. The CDR3 extends over 16 amino acids. Germline V lookup: CDR1 SGHAT, CDR2 FQNNGV. The CDR3 region is CASRTHRLTGGYEQYF. The CDR3, as DNA: TGTGCCAGCAGAACACACCGTCTGACAGGGGGATACGAGCAGTACTTC.

This clone was seen just once. The chain joins TRBV14 to TRBJ1-3; no firm D call. Trimming shortened V by 4 bases and J by 1 base, and 11 bases separated the two germline ends. The CDR3 is 15 residues long. Germline V CDR1 and CDR2: SGHDN, FVKESK. The CDR3 bases are TGTGCCAGCAGCCGGGTGAGAGGTTCTGGAAACACCATATATTTT. Translated: CASSRVRGSGNTIYF.

This clone was seen once. The V call is TRBV9, the J call TRBJ2-1; 7 bases align to TRBD2. Germline CDR1 SGDLS, CDR2 YYNGEE. The V gene end was trimmed by 1 base and the J gene end by 10 bases; junction bases not matched to a gene: 8. This CDR3 has 14 amino acids. The CDR3 DNA follows: TGTGCCAGCAGCGTATCGGCGGGAGCAGTCGAGCAGTTCTTC. Translation gives CASSVSAGAVEQFF.

The J gene is TRBJ2-5, the V gene TRBV9; D is ambiguous. CDR3 length: 13 residues. Germline assignment: CDR1 SGDLS and CDR2 YYNGEE. Trimming took 2 bases from V and 4 from J, leaving 9 bases between them. CDR3 sequence: CASSVRVGETQYF. In DNA form, the CDR3 reads TGTGCCAGCAGCGTCCGGGTTGGAGAGACCCAGTACTTC.

CDR3 nucleotide sequence: TGCGCCAGTAGGGTCGGAAACACCATATATTTT. This codes for CASRVGNTIYF. The chain is built from TRBV5-1 and TRBJ1-3; D is uncertain. In germline, CDR1 is SGHRS, CDR2 YFSETQ. The CDR3 spans 11 residues. Trimming took off 8 bases at V and 4 bases at J, with 7 bases between the two ends.

This chain uses TRBV25-1 with TRBJ2-7; 11 bases are shared with TRBD2. There are 14 residues in the CDR3. Trimming removed 7 bases from V and 2 bases from J; junction bases left unmatched: 4. Germline V CDR1 and CDR2: MGHDK, SYGVNS. The chain's CDR3 is CASNPGLAAYEQYF. CDR3 in DNA: TGTGCCAGCAATCCGGGACTAGCGGCCTACGAGCAGTACTTC.

The V call is TRBV29-1, the J call TRBJ2-1; 9 nucleotides line up with TRBD1. Germline values: CDR1 SQVTM, CDR2 ANQGSEA. The V and J ends lost 6 bases and 1 base, in that order; junction bases with no gene match: 7. The CDR3 has 15 residues. The CDR3 protein is CSVKTGGNSYNEQFF. The CDR3 region has the DNA TGCAGCGTGAAGACAGGGGGAAATTCCTACAATGAGCAGTTCTTC.

The chain links TRBV9 to TRBJ2-3, with 7 positions matching TRBD2. Trimming took 7 bases from V and 2 from J; bases not matched to a gene: 10. The CDR3 loop spans 15 amino acids. CDR1 is SGDLS and CDR2 is YYNGEE in the germline V gene. The CDR3 spells CASSQVAGSTDTQYF. The CDR3 DNA sequence: TGTGCCAGCTCTCAGGTAGCGGGCTCCACAGATACGCAGTATTTT.

The chain has TRBV6-4 and TRBJ2-1; D remains unclear. The germline V gene has CDR1 MRHNA and CDR2 SNTAGT. V dropped 1 base and J dropped 0 bases, with 7 bases sitting between them. There are 15 residues in the CDR3. CDR3 sequence reads: CASSDWPSSYNEQFF. For the CDR3, the DNA is TGTGCCAGCAGTGACTGGCCTAGCTCCTACAATGAGCAGTTCTTC.

J is TRBJ2-7 and V is TRBV18, with 7 bases matching TRBD2. With 3 bases clipped from V and 2 bases from J, the junction kept 4 bases outside the gene matches. This CDR3 region has 14 residues. From germline, CDR1 is KGHSH and CDR2 LQKENI. The CDR3: CASSPPSGTYEQYF. The CDR3 coding sequence is TGTGCCAGCTCACCTCCTAGCGGAACCTACGAGCAGTACTTC.

V usage is TRBV7-9 and J usage is TRBJ2-7; D is perhaps TRBD1 (5 bases). From germline, CDR1 is SEHNR and CDR2 FQNEAQ (reference sequence). The V and J ends lost 1 base and 7 bases respectively, with 14 bases between them. The CDR3 extends over 14 amino acids. CDR3 loop: CASSLGRAPHEQYF. Here the CDR3 DNA reads TGTGCCAGCAGCTTAGGCAGGGCGCCGCATGAGCAGTACTTC. Together with reference TRBV7-9 and TRBJ2-7, the CDR3 gives the full variable domain: DTGVSQNPRHKITKRGQNVTFRCDPISEHNRLYWYRQTLGQGPEFLTYFQNEAQLEKSRLLSDRFSAERPKGSFSTLEIQRTEQGDSAMYLCASSLGRAPHEQYFGPGTRLTVT.

V and J are TRBV6-5 and TRBJ2-1; D possibly uses TRBD1 or TRBD2 (5 bases each). This CDR3 has 13 residues. Trimming left V 4 bases short and J 10 bases short, with 14 bases between. CDR1 and CDR2 (germline): MNHEY, SVGAGI. The CDR3 sequence: CASSFMIGEEQFF. For the CDR3, the DNA is TGTGCCAGCAGTTTCATGATAGGGGAGGAGCAGTTCTTC.

The rearrangement links TRBV29-1 to TRBJ2-1, with TRBD2 matching over 8 bases. CDR1 and CDR2 (germline): SQVTM, ANQGSEA. CDR3 size: 14 residues. The ends lost 6 bases at V and 5 bases at J; junction bases unmatched: 9. The DNA of the CDR3 is TGCAGCGTCCTTTACGGGACTAGTAACAATGAGCAGTTCTTC. It yields the protein CSVLYGTSNNEQFF.